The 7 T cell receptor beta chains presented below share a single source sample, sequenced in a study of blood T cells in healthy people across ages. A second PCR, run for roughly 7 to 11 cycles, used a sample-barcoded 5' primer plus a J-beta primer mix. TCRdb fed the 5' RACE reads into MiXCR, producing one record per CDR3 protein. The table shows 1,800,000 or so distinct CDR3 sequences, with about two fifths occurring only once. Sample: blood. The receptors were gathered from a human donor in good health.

In nucleotides, the CDR3 is TGCAGTGCTAGAGCGAGCCCACTAGCGGGGGCCCTTACCCGAACCATAGATACGCAGTATTTT. Its translation: CSARASPLAGALTRTIDTQYF. The rearrangement uses TRBV20-1 and TRBJ2-3, with TRBD2 matching over 11 bases. CDR1 and CDR2 (germline): DFQATT, SNEGSKA (reference sequence). The CDR3 totals 21 residues. The V and J ends lost 1 base and 5 bases, in that order; junction bases with no gene match: 23.

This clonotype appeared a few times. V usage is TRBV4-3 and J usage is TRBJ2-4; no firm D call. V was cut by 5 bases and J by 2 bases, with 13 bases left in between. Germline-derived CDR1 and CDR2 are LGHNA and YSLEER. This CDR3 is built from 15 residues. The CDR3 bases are TGCGCCAGCAGCGATATAAGGGTGTCCAAAAACATTCAGTACTTC. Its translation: CASSDIRVSKNIQYF.

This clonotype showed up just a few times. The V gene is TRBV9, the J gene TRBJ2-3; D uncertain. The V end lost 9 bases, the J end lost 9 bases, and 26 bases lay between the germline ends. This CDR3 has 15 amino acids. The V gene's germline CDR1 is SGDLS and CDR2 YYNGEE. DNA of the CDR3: TGTGCCATAGCAAGAACTACCGCAACGGTTGGAACGCAGTATTTT. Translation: CAIARTTATVGTQYF.

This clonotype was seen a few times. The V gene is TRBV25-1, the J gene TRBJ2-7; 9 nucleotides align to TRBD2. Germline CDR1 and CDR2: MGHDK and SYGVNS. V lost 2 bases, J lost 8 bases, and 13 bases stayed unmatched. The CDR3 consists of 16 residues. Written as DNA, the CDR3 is TGTGCCAGCAGTGAACCAGCGACTAGCGGTTGGGACAAGCAGTACTTC. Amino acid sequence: CASSEPATSGWDKQYF.

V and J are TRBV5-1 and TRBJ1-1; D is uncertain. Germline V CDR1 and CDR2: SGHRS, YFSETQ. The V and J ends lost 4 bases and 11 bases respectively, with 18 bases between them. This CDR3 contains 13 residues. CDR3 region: CASSRVILYVAFF. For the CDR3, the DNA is TGCGCCAGCAGCAGGGTCATCTTGTATGTGGCTTTCTTT.

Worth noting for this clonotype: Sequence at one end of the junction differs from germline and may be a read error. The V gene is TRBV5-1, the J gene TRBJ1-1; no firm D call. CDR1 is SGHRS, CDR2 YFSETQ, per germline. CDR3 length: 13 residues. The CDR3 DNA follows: TGTGCCAGCAGCCTTTACGGGGACACTGAAGCTTTCTTT. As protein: CASSLYGDTEAFF.

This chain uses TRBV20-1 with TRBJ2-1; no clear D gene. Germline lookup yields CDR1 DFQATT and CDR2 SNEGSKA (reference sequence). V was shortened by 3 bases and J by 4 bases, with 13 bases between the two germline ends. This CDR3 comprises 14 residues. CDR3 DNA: TGCAGTGCTAGTAAGCCAGAACAGTACAATGAGCAGTTCTTC. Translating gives CSASKPEQYNEQFF.